The 3 T cell receptor beta chains in this list originate from one sample, sequenced in a study of cytomegalovirus exposure and HLA in healthy donors. Assay used: immunoSEQ multiplex PCR; TCRdb lists only in-frame clones, some missing. Of under 200,000 clones listed, around 96% are singletons. The sequenced sample consisted of PBMCs. Source of these receptors: a woman under 30 in good health and CMV-seronegative.

The chain recombines TRBV6-1 with TRBJ1-5, with a possible D match to TRBD1 (6 bases). Germline CDR1 is MNHNS and CDR2 is SASEGT. Trimming removed 2 bases from V and 3 bases from J, with 11 bases in between. This CDR3 is 15 amino acids long. CDR3 sequence: CASSELQGFNQPQHF. The DNA for the CDR3 is TGTGCCAGCAGTGAACTACAGGGTTTCAATCAGCCCCAGCATTTT.

The J gene is TRBJ1-2, the V gene TRBV6-5; D possibly corresponds to TRBD1 (5 bases). There are 13 residues in the CDR3. V lost 5 bases, J lost 0 bases, and 7 bases lay in between. The germline V gene encodes CDR1 MNHEY and CDR2 SVGAGI. DNA for the CDR3: TGTGCCAGCAGTCCGACAGCTAACTATGGCTACACCTTC. Its protein product is CASSPTANYGYTF.

The CDR3 sequence is CSATGYNEQFF. CDR3 bases: TGCAGTGCTACAGGGTACAATGAGCAGTTCTTC. The chain carries TRBV20-1 and TRBJ2-1; D might be TRBD1 (5 bases). The germline gives CDR1 DFQATT, CDR2 SNEGSKA (reference sequence). The V end lost 4 bases, the J end lost 4 bases, and 5 bases lay between the germline ends. This CDR3 region has 11 residues.